This T cell receptor beta chain was retrieved from a study of control samples from healthy donors and cancer patients. Repertoires were generated with immunoSEQ multiplex PCR, while TCRdb's copy carries only in-frame clones and drops some. Counted here are roughly 80,000 clones, around nine tenths occurring once; the ten biggest clones make up around 5.7%. The V and J ends lost 0 bases and 3 bases respectively, with 9 bases between them. Germline CDR1 reads SGHNT; CDR2 reads YYREEE (reference sequence). This CDR3 region has 14 residues. This chain connects TRBV5-4 to TRBJ2-5, with D unresolved. This clonotype originated in a woman in her forties or fifties in good health. The sequenced sample was blood. CDR3 nucleotide sequence: TGTGCCAGCAGCTTGGCCGGAAATGAAGAGACCCAGTACTTC. This sequence encodes CASSLAGNEETQYF.